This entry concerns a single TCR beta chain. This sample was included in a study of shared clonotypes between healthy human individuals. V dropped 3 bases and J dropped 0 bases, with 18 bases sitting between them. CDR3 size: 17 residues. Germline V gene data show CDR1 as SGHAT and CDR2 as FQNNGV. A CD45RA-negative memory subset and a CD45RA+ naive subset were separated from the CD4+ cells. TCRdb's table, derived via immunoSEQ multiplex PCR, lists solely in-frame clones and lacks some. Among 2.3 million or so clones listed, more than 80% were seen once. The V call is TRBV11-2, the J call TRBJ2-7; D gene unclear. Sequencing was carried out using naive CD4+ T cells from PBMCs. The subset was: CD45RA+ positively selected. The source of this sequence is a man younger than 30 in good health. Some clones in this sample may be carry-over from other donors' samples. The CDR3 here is CASSFADVLRSSYEQYF. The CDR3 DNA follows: TGTGCCAGCAGCTTCGCCGATGTTCTTAGGAGCTCCTACGAGCAGTACTTC. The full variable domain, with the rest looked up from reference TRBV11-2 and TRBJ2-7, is EAGVAQSPRYKIIEKRQSVAFWCNPISGHATLYWYQQILGQGPKLLIQFQNNGVVDDSQLPKDRFSAERLKGVDSTLKIQPAKLEDSAVYLCASSFADVLRSSYEQYFGPGTRLTVT.